The sequence of this T cell receptor (beta chain) was determined in a study of blood T cell repertoires in COVID-19 (dated by TCRdb to the early 2020s). A note on the overall study: Samples from collaborators originated in the United States, Italy and Spain and spanned both the acute and convalescent phases of COVID-19. Where HLA class I and class II types were available, the types were taken from metadata supplied by the sample provider, not from assay-based typing. The samples were drawn from two sources: the first 160 participants of the ongoing ImmuneRACE study, and 1,254 subjects contributed by 6 global collaborators. The dataset comprised deeply sampled blood TCRbeta repertoires from subjects exposed to, actively infected with, or recovered from COVID-19. A freely available public database, intended as a resource for researchers studying the immune response to SARS-CoV-2, is where the repertoires were released. The sample metadata nearly always contained a de-identified subject ID, COVID-19 status, age in years and sex. The material from the prospective study consisted of cDNA or gDNA derived from T cells, B-cell-depleted T cells, or PBMCs. The paper's findings and limits, for the study overall: The amount of clinical and demographic metadata varied by source and participant and was provided uncurated.

Whole blood was collected in K2EDTA tubes by collaborating institutions according to the institutions' own protocols. Collaborator samples were shipped for TCRbeta analysis as frozen whole blood, isolated PBMCs, or DNA extracted from either sample type. TCRbeta CDR3 regions were amplified from genomic DNA by means of the immunoSEQ Assay, a bias-controlled multiplex PCR. In the source study's methods: The number of nucleated cells in each sample was estimated by amplification of reference gene primers within the assay. To quantify the absolute abundance of each unique TCRbeta CDR3 rearrangement, sequence reads were collapsed and filtered. For each sample, productive Simpson clonality was calculated by taking the square root of Simpson's diversity index across productive rearrangements. Drawn from immuneACCESS, this table holds only the in-frame rearrangements with V and J called that TCRdb kept. Clones are partly lost; checked studies trace under half to an unresolved V gene and leave the rest unexplained. V and J calls and clone size are copied from that table; D and trimming were computed from the DNA. A total of over 130,000 clones appear in this sample, around 90% of them only once. The top ten hold 5.4% of the sample.

CDR1 is given as MDHEN and CDR2 as SYDVKM, both from the germline V gene. The cysteine opens and the phenylalanine closes a CDR3 of 14 amino acids. CDR3 DNA is the only sequence kept; it has 42 bases, read in frame from the first base. The germline V end is reduced by 5 bases and the J end by 6 bases; junction bases left unmatched: 7. This clone was seen a single time. Its specific antigen is unknown. It has no much larger one-base neighbor in the sample; base qualities were not kept. The TCR was taken from a human donor in a cohort sampled during active COVID-19. This receptor chain uses TRBV28 and TRBJ2-7; 10 bases in the middle match TRBD1. The material sequenced was peripheral blood. The DNA sequence reads TGTGCCAGCAGTCCCGCGGGACAGGGGAGCGAGCAGTACTTC. It translates as CASSPAGQGSEQYF.